This TCR beta chain was captured by sequencing in a study of neoadjuvant anti-PD-1 for oral cavity cancer. The V gene's germline CDR1 is SGDLS and CDR2 YYNGEE. V was clipped by 0 bases and J by 7 bases, with 14 bases between them. CDR3 length equals 14 residues. This clone was seen only a few times. Some clones are missing from TCRdb's copy, which holds only in-frame ones; the method was immunoSEQ multiplex PCR. The data hold 20,000 to 30,000 clones, with 20% to 30% observed a single time. Time point: after neoadjuvant nivolumab, at surgical resection. The chain combines TRBV9 with TRBJ2-7, with D perhaps TRBD2 (6 bases). This TCR came from a person aged 35-79 years with oral cavity squamous cell carcinoma. The material sequenced was tumor tissue, taken after nivolumab (anti-PD-1) treatment. CDR3 DNA: TGTGCCAGCAGCGTAGACGGGAGCATAGGGGAGCAGTACTTC. This gives the protein CASSVDGSIGEQYF.